A selection of T cell receptor beta chains follows, all from one sample in a study of OX40 agonist ivuxolimab in advanced cancers. Data came from immunoSEQ multiplex PCR; TCRdb stores just in-frame clones and leaves some out. The sample has about 40,000 clones; about 85% are singletons. The sequenced sample was CD4+ or CD8+ T cells sorted from blood, obtained in a trial of the OX40 agonist ivuxolimab. The receptors derive from an adult with an advanced solid tumor such as melanoma, head and neck, liver or kidney cancer. Each CDR3 is given with its conserved first and last residue. Each record gives: clone size, J gene, V gene, D gene, CDR3 length, CDR3 DNA, CDR3 protein. The D gene is left open where the match is weak. Only part of the rows carry a size: once, few, many, or a class if the clone is expanded.

.,TRBJ1-1,TRBV6-5,.,15,TGTGCCAGCAGTTACTCGAAGACACTTTACACTGAAGCTTTCTTT,CASSYSKTLYTEAFF
.,TRBJ1-2,TRBV10-3,.,14,TGTGCCATCAGTGAGTCGATGGGAAACTATGGCTACACCTTC,CAISESMGNYGYTF
.,TRBJ2-3,TRBV9,.,14,TGTGCCAGCAGCGTGGCGTCATACACAGATACGCAGTATTTT,CASSVASYTDTQYF
.,TRBJ1-1,TRBV5-4,.,16,TGTGCCAGCATCGAGGGTCCGGGGTTTATGAACACTGAAGCTTTCTTT,CASIEGPGFMNTEAFF
.,TRBJ1-5,TRBV7-9,.,14,TGTGCCAGCAGTATCGACAGGTTCAATCAGCCCCAGCATTTT,CASSIDRFNQPQHF
.,TRBJ1-6,TRBV6-6,TRBD1,14,TGTGCCACGACGTCGACAGGGGTTAATTCACCCCTCCACTTT,CATTSTGVNSPLHF
.,TRBJ1-6,TRBV4-3,.,15,TGCGCCAGCAGCCAAGCCGGGGCCTATAATTCACCCCTCCACTTT,CASSQAGAYNSPLHF
.,TRBJ2-3,TRBV7-9,.,16,TGTGCCAGCAGCCCCCAAGGTGGGGAGAGCACAGATACGCAGTATTTT,CASSPQGGESTDTQYF
.,TRBJ2-7,TRBV15,TRBD1,13,TGTGCCACCAGCAGAAGACAGGGCTACGAGCAGTACTTC,CATSRRQGYEQYF
.,TRBJ2-6,TRBV5-1,.,19,TGCGCCAGCAGCTTGGTCTACGCAGGGGGGAGCTCTGGGGCCAACGTCCTGACTTTC,CASSLVYAGGSSGANVLTF
once,TRBJ2-7,TRBV27,.,14,TGTGCCAGCACGGCGGGCAGGGCCTCCTACGAGCAGTACTTC,CASTAGRASYEQYF
few,TRBJ1-1,TRBV10-2,TRBD1,13,TGCGCCAGCCAGACAGGGGGCCATACTGAAGCTTTCTTT,CASQTGGHTEAFF
.,TRBJ2-5,TRBV28,.,13,TGTGCCAGCCTCGGGTCGGCGCCGGAGACCCAGTACTTC,CASLGSAPETQYF
.,TRBJ1-1,TRBV27,TRBD1,14,TGTGCCACCAGAGTGACAGGGTCGAACACTGAAGCTTTCTTT,CATRVTGSNTEAFF
.,TRBJ2-3,TRBV28,TRBD1,14,TGTGCCAGCAGTTTGACAGGGTCTACAGATACGCAGTATTTT,CASSLTGSTDTQYF
.,TRBJ2-7,TRBV18,.,15,TGTGCCAGCTCACCGGGAGACAGCTTAGCGTACGAGCAGTACTTC,CASSPGDSLAYEQYF
.,TRBJ2-2,TRBV7-9,TRBD1,14,TGTGCCAGCAGTCGTCTTACAGGGGCCGGGGAGCTGTTTTTT,CASSRLTGAGELFF
.,TRBJ2-5,TRBV12-5,TRBD1,15,TGTGCTAGTGGACTTACCGGGACAGAGTGGGAGACCCAGTACTTC,CASGLTGTEWETQYF
.,TRBJ1-1,TRBV6-5,.,13,TGTGCCAGCAGTTACTCAGGCAGCACTGAAGCTTTCTTT,CASSYSGSTEAFF
.,TRBJ1-1,TRBV14,TRBD1,14,TGTGCCAGCAGCCAAAGGACAGGGAGAACTGAAGCTTTCTTT,CASSQRTGRTEAFF
.,TRBJ1-2,TRBV9,.,13,TGTGCCAGCAGCGCTCCCACGGGCTATGGCTACACCTTC,CASSAPTGYGYTF
.,TRBJ2-7,TRBV18,.,15,TGTGCCAGCTCACCGAGCGCTGACAGCTCCTACGAGCAGTACTTC,CASSPSADSSYEQYF
.,TRBJ1-2,TRBV19,.,14,TGTGCCAGTACCCCTTACGGGGGCGGGTATGGCTACACCTTC,CASTPYGGGYGYTF
medium-sized,TRBJ1-1,TRBV7-9,.,13,TGTGCCAGCAGCTTTGACATCAACACTGAAGCTTTCTTT,CASSFDINTEAFF